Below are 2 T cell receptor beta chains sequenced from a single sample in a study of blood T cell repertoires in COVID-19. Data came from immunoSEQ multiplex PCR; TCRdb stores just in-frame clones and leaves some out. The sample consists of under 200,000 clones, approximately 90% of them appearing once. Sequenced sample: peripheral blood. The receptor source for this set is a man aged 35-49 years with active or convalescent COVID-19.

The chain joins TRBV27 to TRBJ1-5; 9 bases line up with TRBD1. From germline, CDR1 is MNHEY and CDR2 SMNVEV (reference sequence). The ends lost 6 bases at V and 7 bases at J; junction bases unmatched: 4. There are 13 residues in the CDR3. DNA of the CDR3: TGTGCCAGCAGCTGGACAGGGGACCAGCCCCAGCATTTT. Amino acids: CASSWTGDQPQHF.

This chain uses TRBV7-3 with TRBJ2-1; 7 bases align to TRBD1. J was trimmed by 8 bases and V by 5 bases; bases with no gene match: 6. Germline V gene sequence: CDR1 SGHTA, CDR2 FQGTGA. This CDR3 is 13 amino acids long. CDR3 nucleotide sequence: TGTGCCAGCAGCCCGACAGGGTCCTATGAGCAGTTCTTC. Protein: CASSPTGSYEQFF.